The TCR beta chain under discussion was sequenced for a study of OX40 agonist ivuxolimab in advanced cancers. Measured with immunoSEQ multiplex PCR; TCRdb has only the in-frame clones, and not every one. This table has tens of thousands of clones, 90% to 95% appearing once. Germline V gene lookup returns CDR1 SEHNR and CDR2 FQNEAQ (reference sequence). The CDR3 is made up of 15 amino acids. Germline trimming cut 5 bases from V and 2 bases from J; bases unmatched to any gene: 4. The chain links TRBV7-9 to TRBJ1-2, with 11 bases fitting TRBD1. The origin of this receptor is an adult with an advanced solid tumor such as melanoma, head and neck, liver or kidney cancer. The sequencing used CD4+ or CD8+ T cells sorted from blood, collected in a trial of the OX40 agonist ivuxolimab. CDR3 loop: CASSTGQGANYGYTF. The CDR3 DNA sequence: TGTGCCAGCAGCACAGGACAGGGGGCGAACTATGGCTACACCTTC. The full variable domain, completed using reference TRBV7-9 and TRBJ1-2, is DTGVSQNPRHKITKRGQNVTFRCDPISEHNRLYWYRQTLGQGPEFLTYFQNEAQLEKSRLLSDRFSAERPKGSFSTLEIQRTEQGDSAMYLCASSTGQGANYGYTFGSGTRLTVV.